The 14 T cell receptor beta chains presented below share a single source sample, sequenced in a study of shared clonotypes between healthy human individuals. The assay was immunoSEQ multiplex PCR, and TCRdb's table has in-frame clones only and misses some. The data hold around 990,000 clones, with around 77% observed a single time. Source material: memory CD4+ T cells from PBMCs. The subset is: CD45RA-negative fraction. Every receptor here comes from a man aged 18 to 30 in good health. Some clones in this sample may be carry-over from other donors' samples.

V usage is TRBV11-2 and J usage is TRBJ2-3, with D perhaps being TRBD1 or TRBD2 (5 bases each). Trimming cost V 5 bases and J 5 bases, with 14 bases left between them. This CDR3 has 14 residues. Per germline, CDR1 SGHAT and CDR2 FQNNGV. CDR3 coding DNA: TGTGCCAGCAGCCCCGATCTGGGGGTAGATACGCAGTATTTT. This encodes CASSPDLGVDTQYF.

The V gene is TRBV30, the J gene TRBJ2-3; D call uncertain. The CDR3 loop spans 14 amino acids. V was shortened by 3 bases and J by 0 bases, with 10 bases between the two germline ends. Germline V gene data show CDR1 as GTSNPN and CDR2 as SVGIG (reference sequence). The CDR3 sequence is CAWRKRTSTDTQYF. As DNA, the CDR3 is TGTGCCTGGAGAAAACGGACCAGCACAGATACGCAGTATTTT.

This clone was recorded once. This chain joins TRBV11-2 and TRBJ1-4; D perhaps matches TRBD1 (5 bases). This CDR3 has 13 amino acids. Looked up from germline, CDR1 is SGHAT and CDR2 is FQNNGV. V lost 5 bases and J lost 8, with 12 bases in between. This CDR3 reads CASSPPGGEKLFF. The CDR3 DNA reads TGTGCCAGCAGCCCCCCCGGGGGGGAAAAACTGTTTTTT.

Of note for this clone: One base away lies a much larger clone, so this may be a sequencing read error. The same CDR3 can be traced to other DNA sequences in this sample. V gene TRBV5-1 combines with J gene TRBJ2-1; 9 bases fit TRBD2. The CDR3 runs to 15 residues. CDR1 SGHRS and CDR2 YFSETQ come from the germline V gene. Trimming cost V 0 bases and J 4 bases; bases outside gene matches: 2. The CDR3 DNA is TGCGCCAGCAGCTTGGGCGGGAGGGGTTACAATGAGCAGTTCTTC. Protein: CASSLGGRGYNEQFF.

V is TRBV29-1 and J is TRBJ1-1; D possibly corresponds to TRBD1 (5 bases). CDR1 and CDR2 (germline): SQVTM, ANQGSEA. The CDR3 runs 13 residues. Trimming shortened V by 4 bases and J by 3 bases, and 12 bases separated the two germline ends. For the CDR3, the DNA is TGCAGCGTTGGACACTCGGGGGACACTGAAGCTTTCTTT. Protein sequence: CSVGHSGDTEAFF.

This rearrangement joins TRBV27 to TRBJ2-7; D ambiguous. V was cut by 2 bases and J by 2 bases, with 13 bases left in between. The CDR3 is made up of 15 amino acids. CDR1 is MNHEY and CDR2 is SMNVEV in the germline V gene (reference sequence). CDR3 in DNA: TGTGCCAGCAGTTTACGCCAGCGTTACACCTACGAGCAGTACTTC. It yields the protein CASSLRQRYTYEQYF.

This chain links TRBV28 with TRBJ1-5; TRBD1 aligns across 7 bases. Germline CDR1 and CDR2: MDHEN and SYDVKM. This CDR3 spans 16 amino acids. V shed 5 bases, J shed 5 bases, and the junction held 12 bases outside the gene matches. DNA for the CDR3: TGTGCCAGCAGTCGTCAGGGGGGAATGTTCGATCAGCCCCAGCATTTT. The encoded protein is CASSRQGGMFDQPQHF.

The gene calls are TRBV28 and TRBJ1-3; possibly TRBD1 for D (5 bases). V lost 2 bases, J lost 2 bases, and 7 bases lay in between. Germline CDR1 and CDR2: MDHEN and SYDVKM. This CDR3 spans 14 amino acids. The DNA for the CDR3 is TGTGCCAGCAGTTTAAGGACAACTGGAAACACCATATATTTT. It encodes CASSLRTTGNTIYF.

The chain joins TRBV6-1 to TRBJ2-1; either TRBD1 or TRBD2 may supply D (5 bases each). This CDR3 is built from 14 residues. V lost 0 bases and J 5 bases, leaving 8 bases between the germline ends. The germline V gene has CDR1 MNHNS and CDR2 SASEGT. The CDR3 nucleotides read TGTGCCAGCAGTGAAGCCTTGGGGGACAATGAGCAGTTCTTC. Translating gives CASSEALGDNEQFF.

The chain joins TRBV4-2 to TRBJ1-1, with 7 positions matching TRBD1. Losses at the gene ends were 3 bases for V and 0 bases for J; bases not matched to a gene: 7. The CDR3 consists of 16 residues. From germline, CDR1 is LGHNA and CDR2 YNFKEQ. DNA of the CDR3: TGTGCCAGCAGCCAGAAAACAGGGGCGCTGAACACTGAAGCTTTCTTT. Its protein product is CASSQKTGALNTEAFF.

The table lists this clone with a few counts. The rearrangement links TRBV19 to TRBJ1-5; D is ambiguous. CDR1 and CDR2 from the germline V gene are LNHDA and SQIVND (reference sequence). This CDR3 has 13 amino acids. Trimming removed 0 bases from V and 5 bases from J, with 5 bases in between. The CDR3 loop is CASSIDQDQPQHF. The DNA for the CDR3 is TGTGCCAGTAGTATAGATCAGGATCAGCCCCAGCATTTT.

This chain's CDR3 is CASSLGQNYEKLFF. The CDR3 nucleotides read TGTGCCAGCAGCTTGGGACAGAATTATGAAAAACTGTTTTTT. The gene calls are TRBV7-9 and TRBJ1-4; 7 bases align to TRBD1. V dropped 3 bases and J dropped 6; count of bases not matched to a gene: 4. Germline V CDR1 and CDR2: SEHNR, FQNEAQ (reference sequence). CDR3 length equals 14 residues.

This chain links TRBV29-1 with TRBJ2-2; 7 nucleotides match TRBD2. V trimming: 4 bases; J trimming: 6 bases; junction bases outside the gene matches: 14. The CDR3 spans 16 residues. Looked up from germline, CDR1 is SQVTM and CDR2 is ANQGSEA. The CDR3 spells CSVGAGGSPLSGELFF. For the CDR3, the DNA is TGCAGCGTTGGGGCTGGCGGGAGCCCCTTGTCCGGGGAGCTGTTTTTT.

The V and J genes are TRBV19 and TRBJ1-2; 8 bases fit TRBD1. In germline, CDR1 is LNHDA, CDR2 SQIVND (reference sequence). Unmatched junction bases numbered 6, after V lost 8 bases and J lost 1 base. The CDR3 loop spans 14 amino acids. The CDR3 spells CASFRQGHNYGYTF. The CDR3 coding sequence is TGTGCCAGTTTTAGACAGGGGCATAACTATGGCTACACCTTC.